The next 4 T cell receptor beta chains were all read from a single sample in a study of CD8+ T cells in alopecia areata. Treatment denoted: oral pan-JAK inhibitor, 5-10 mg twice daily. In each case, RNA was isolated and then reverse transcribed into cDNA as the sequencing template. Libraries were prepared by immunoSEQ multiplex PCR; TCRdb keeps only in-frame clonotypes and omits some of them. The sample carries about 160,000 clones, 50% to 70% recorded once. The input for sequencing was CD4+ T cells sorted from blood, taken at week 4, from a patient treated with tofacitinib. Every receptor here comes from a human donor with alopecia areata.

This clone was observed a handful of times. The CDR3 sequence: CASSQDLGSSVAGELFF. The CDR3 DNA reads TGCGCCAGCAGCCAAGATCTAGGGAGCAGCGTGGCCGGGGAGCTGTTTTTT. The chain couples TRBV4-3 to TRBJ2-2; D may be TRBD2 (5 bases). V was clipped by 0 bases and J by 6 bases, with 17 bases between them. The CDR3 contains 17 residues. Germline V gene lookup returns CDR1 LGHNA and CDR2 YSLEER.

This clone was counted between two and nine times. Here the CDR3 reads CASSQDLLNNQPQHF. For the CDR3, the DNA is TGTGCCAGCAGCCAAGATCTTCTCAATAATCAGCCCCAGCATTTT. The rearrangement joins TRBV4-2 to TRBJ1-5, with no clear D. Per the germline V gene, CDR1 is LGHNA and CDR2 is YNFKEQ. V lost 0 bases and J lost 4, with 10 bases in between. The CDR3 sequence is 15 residues long.

Only one count was recorded for this clone. This chain connects TRBV30 to TRBJ2-7; D possibly corresponds to TRBD1 (6 bases). CDR3 length equals 12 residues. V lost 0 bases to trimming and J lost 6 bases, with 9 bases between them. Germline V gives CDR1 GTSNPN, CDR2 SVGIG (reference sequence). The CDR3 region has the DNA TGTGCCTGGAGTGTATCAGGGGCCGAGCAGTACTTC. Translated, it gives CAWSVSGAEQYF.

This clone turned up a few times. The chain combines TRBV9 with TRBJ2-2, with a possible D match to TRBD1 (6 bases). Germline CDR1 and CDR2: SGDLS and YYNGEE. V lost 3 bases to trimming and J lost 2 bases, with 14 bases between them. This CDR3 has 16 residues. For the CDR3, the DNA is TGTGCCAGCAGCGGCGGTTTAGGGGGTAACACCGGGGAGCTGTTTTTT. Translating it yields CASSGGLGGNTGELFF.